The rows below give T cell receptor beta chains drawn from one sample of a study of cytomegalovirus exposure and HLA in healthy donors. Assay: immunoSEQ multiplex PCR; the TCRdb copy retains only in-frame clones and omits some. Among roughly 110,000 clones listed, approximately 79% were seen once. The sequencing input was PBMCs. All receptors derive from a man in his sixties in good health and CMV-seronegative. Both conserved end residues are part of each CDR3. A D gene is named only where the DNA matches it firmly. Rows give clone size only sometimes, using once, few, many, or a class for an expanded clone.

clone_size d_call j_call v_call cdr3_nt cdr3_aa
NA NA TRBJ2-6 TRBV5-1 TGCGCCAGCACCCAAATCTCTGGGGCCAACGTCCTGACTTTC CASTQISGANVLTF
once NA TRBJ2-1 TRBV4-1 TGCGCCAGCAGCCTTACAGGGTTTAGCTCCTACAATGAGCAGTTCTTC CASSLTGFSSYNEQFF
NA TRBD2 TRBJ2-3 TRBV18 TGTGCCAGCTCCCGAACTAGCGGCACAGATACGCAGTATTTT CASSRTSGTDTQYF
once TRBD1 TRBJ2-7 TRBV29-1 TGCAGCGTGTCCGGGACAGGGGGTTACGAGCAGTACTTC CSVSGTGGYEQYF
NA NA TRBJ1-5 TRBV6-1 TGTGCCAGCAGTAACCGGGTAGACCAGCCCCAGCATTTT CASSNRVDQPQHF
NA TRBD2 TRBJ2-5 TRBV5-1 TGCGCCAGCAGCTTCCAAACGGGGGGGCCGGAGACCCAGTACTTC CASSFQTGGPETQYF
NA TRBD1 TRBJ2-7 TRBV7-2 TGTGCCAGCAGCTTAGGGACAGGGGTATACGAGCAGTACTTC CASSLGTGVYEQYF
few NA TRBJ2-3 TRBV7-3 TGTGCCAGCAGCTTAAACCCAGGCTCCACAGATACGCAGTATTTT CASSLNPGSTDTQYF
NA NA TRBJ2-7 TRBV18 TGTGCCAGCTCACCACCGGGAGCGACCTACGAGCAGTACTTC CASSPPGATYEQYF
NA TRBD1 TRBJ1-3 TRBV6-5 TGTGCCAGCAGTTACTCGGACAGGGATGGAAACACCATATATTTT CASSYSDRDGNTIYF
few TRBD1 TRBJ1-3 TRBV9 TGTGCCAGCAGACCAACGGACAGGCCACTGACGGGCTCTGGAAACACCATATATTTT CASRPTDRPLTGSGNTIYF
NA NA TRBJ1-4 TRBV7-6 TGTGCCAGCAGCTTGGGCAGGGTTAATGAAAAACTGTTTTTT CASSLGRVNEKLFF
few TRBD1 TRBJ2-5 TRBV5-1 TGCGCCAGCAGCCTGCCACAGGGGACCCAAGAGACCCAGTACTTC CASSLPQGTQETQYF
NA NA TRBJ1-1 TRBV6-5 TGTGCCAGCAGTTACCTCGTCGGACCAGGGGACACTGAAGCTTTCTTT CASSYLVGPGDTEAFF
NA TRBD1 TRBJ1-6 TRBV7-2 TGTGCCAGCAGGCCAGGGGGTGGGAATTCACCCCTCCACTTT CASRPGGGNSPLHF
NA NA TRBJ1-3 TRBV9 TGTGCCAGCAGCGCTCCCGGGGCGGGGGTCTCTGGAAACACCATATATTTT CASSAPGAGVSGNTIYF
few NA TRBJ1-2 TRBV5-1 TGCGCCAGCAGCCCCCAGGGAGGGGGTGGCTACACCTTC CASSPQGGGGYTF
NA NA TRBJ2-5 TRBV7-6 TGTGCCAGCAGCTCCTCCCTAGCAGTCGAGACCCAGTACTTC CASSSSLAVETQYF
NA NA TRBJ1-4 TRBV28 TGCGCCAGCTCCATCGAAGGGGCAGTAACTAATGAAAAACTGTTTTTT CASSIEGAVTNEKLFF
NA NA TRBJ2-1 TRBV20-1 TGCAGTGCAGCCTCCTACAATGAGCAGTTCTTC CSAASYNEQFF
NA NA TRBJ2-6 TRBV9 TGTGCCAGCCGGGGGACTGGGGCCAACGTCCTGACTTTC CASRGTGANVLTF
NA NA TRBJ1-5 TRBV5-1 TGCGCCAGCAGCTTGACAGGTAGCAATCAGCCCCAGCATTTT CASSLTGSNQPQHF
NA TRBD1 TRBJ1-5 TRBV6-4 TGTGCCAATCTGGACAGGGGGCGAGGCAATCAGCCCCAGCATTTT CANLDRGRGNQPQHF
NA TRBD2 TRBJ2-2 TRBV4-2 TGTGCCAGCAGCCAAGAACCAGCGGGGGGCGCGAACACCGGGGAGCTGTTTTTT CASSQEPAGGANTGELFF
NA NA TRBJ1-3 TRBV11-3 TGTGCCAGCAGCTTCCCAGGGGTAGAATCTGGAAACACCATATATTTT CASSFPGVESGNTIYF
NA TRBD1 TRBJ1-1 TRBV6-1 TGTGCCAGCAGTCCCACTCCGGGACAGGAAGCTTTCTTT CASSPTPGQEAFF
NA TRBD1 TRBJ2-5 TRBV7-3 TGTGCCAGCAGCCGGACAGGGGGAGAGACCCAGTACTTC CASSRTGGETQYF
NA NA TRBJ1-1 TRBV9 TGTGCCAGCAGCGCCCAACCCCCAGGTGAAGCTTTCTTT CASSAQPPGEAFF
NA NA TRBJ1-6 TRBV9 TGTGCCAGCAGCGTAGAGGGGGGGGCCAGTTCACCCCTCCACTTT CASSVEGGASSPLHF
NA TRBD1 TRBJ1-4 TRBV19 TGTGCCAGTAGTTCCGGACAGGGCCGTGATGAAAAACTGTTTTTT CASSSGQGRDEKLFF
NA TRBD2 TRBJ2-3 TRBV7-6 TGTGCCAGCAGCTTGACCGGGACTAGCGGATACACAGATACGCAGTATTTT CASSLTGTSGYTDTQYF
NA NA TRBJ2-1 TRBV7-2 TGTGCCAGCAGCCTGGGCAGCCTGGGCTTTCGAAACAATGAGCAGTTCTTC CASSLGSLGFRNNEQFF
NA NA TRBJ2-5 TRBV28 TGTGCCAGCAGTCCAGGGGGGCCAGCCCAGGTGACCCAGTACTTC CASSPGGPAQVTQYF
NA NA TRBJ1-1 TRBV2 TGTGCCAGCAGTGAATACGTGTTCGGGGGGAACACTGAAGCTTTCTTT CASSEYVFGGNTEAFF
NA NA TRBJ1-3 TRBV7-2 TGTGCCAGCAGCTTAGAAGATGGTAGTATCTTGTCATGGAACACCATATATTTT CASSLEDGSILSWNTIYF
NA NA TRBJ1-1 TRBV28 TGTGCCAGCAGTTTACAGGTCATACTGAACACTGAAGCTTTCTTT CASSLQVILNTEAFF
NA TRBD2 TRBJ2-7 TRBV10-2 TGCGCCACCCACCCGGGGGGGGGAAGCGAGCAGTACTTC CATHPGGGSEQYF
few TRBD2 TRBJ2-1 TRBV5-1 TGCGCCAGCAGCTTGTTAGCGGGGGGGGAGTACAATGAGCAGTTCTTC CASSLLAGGEYNEQFF
NA NA TRBJ1-6 TRBV6-1 TGTGCCAGCAGCCTCTATTCACCCCTCCACTTT CASSLYSPLHF
NA TRBD2 TRBJ2-1 TRBV7-9 TGTGCCAGCAGCACACTCCCTCGGACTAGCTTAAACAATGAGCAGTTCTTC CASSTLPRTSLNNEQFF
NA TRBD2 TRBJ2-1 TRBV5-1 TGCGCCAGCAGCCTGACTAGCGGGGGCCCCTACAATGAGCAGTTCTTC CASSLTSGGPYNEQFF
NA TRBD1 TRBJ1-1 TRBV4-1 TGCGCCAGCAGCCCCCTCCCAATTACAGGGGTATACACTGAAGCTTTCTTT CASSPLPITGVYTEAFF
NA NA TRBJ2-2 TRBV4-3 TGCGCCAGCAGCCAAGAGGGCAGGGAGGCCGGGGAGCTGTTTTTT CASSQEGREAGELFF
NA TRBD1 TRBJ1-1 TRBV11-2 TGTGCCAGCAGCTTAACAGGGGGCACTGAAGCTTTCTTT CASSLTGGTEAFF
few NA TRBJ1-1 TRBV19 TGTGCCAGTAGTGAACAGGTTATGAACACTGAAGCTTTCTTT CASSEQVMNTEAFF
NA NA TRBJ2-1 TRBV5-1 TGCGCCAGCAGCACAACCTGGATGGGCGAGCAGTTCTTC CASSTTWMGEQFF
few NA TRBJ1-1 TRBV6-5 TGTGCCAGCAGAGACAGCAGGGTAAACACTGAAGCTTTCTTT CASRDSRVNTEAFF
NA NA TRBJ1-5 TRBV7-2 TGTGCCAGCACCTCTACGAGCAATCAGCCCCAGCATTTT CASTSTSNQPQHF
once TRBD1 TRBJ1-1 TRBV18 TGTGCCAGCTCATCACTGGGGACAGGGGGCGAGACTGAAGCTTTCTTT CASSSLGTGGETEAFF
NA TRBD2 TRBJ2-2 TRBV7-2 TGTGCCAGCAGCTATAGCGGGACGAACACCGGGGAGCTGTTTTTT CASSYSGTNTGELFF
NA TRBD1 TRBJ1-1 TRBV2 TGTGCCAGCAGTCTGACAGGGGTTACTGAAGCTTTCTTT CASSLTGVTEAFF
NA NA TRBJ2-7 TRBV4-2 TGTGCCAGCAGCCAAGTTGGCAGTCCCTACGAGCAGTACTTC CASSQVGSPYEQYF
NA NA TRBJ1-4 TRBV5-1 TGCGCCAGCAGCTTGAGCACAGCAACTAATGAAAAACTGTTTTTT CASSLSTATNEKLFF
few NA TRBJ2-3 TRBV27 TGTGCCAGCAGTTTGCGAGGGTTCGGGGGAGATACGCAGTATTTT CASSLRGFGGDTQYF
NA TRBD1 TRBJ2-5 TRBV19 TGTGCCACTCGGGACAGGGGGTGGGAGACCCAGTACTTC CATRDRGWETQYF
NA TRBD2 TRBJ2-7 TRBV4-2 TGTGCCAGCAGCCAAGATGGAGCGGGGGGCTACGAGCAGTACTTC CASSQDGAGGYEQYF
NA NA TRBJ1-6 TRBV6-6 TGTGCCAGCAGCCAAGGGGGACATAATTCACCCCTCCACTTT CASSQGGHNSPLHF
NA NA TRBJ2-5 TRBV19 TGTGCCAGTGGCCCAGGGATCGCAGAGACCCAGTACTTC CASGPGIAETQYF
NA TRBD1 TRBJ2-5 TRBV27 TGTGCCAGCAGTGACAGGGGAGAGACCCAGTACTTC CASSDRGETQYF
NA NA TRBJ2-2 TRBV18 TGTGCCAGCTCACCACCGCCGACATGGAACACCGGGGAGCTGTTTTTT CASSPPPTWNTGELFF